Each of the 6 T cell receptor beta chains below was sequenced from the same sample in a study of shared clonotypes between healthy human individuals. TCRdb's table, derived via immunoSEQ multiplex PCR, lists solely in-frame clones and lacks some. The sample consists of a few million clones, roughly 90% of them appearing once. The specimen was naive CD4+ T cells from PBMCs. Described subset: CD45RA+ positively selected. These receptor sequences come from a young man in good health. Some clones in this sample may be carry-over from other donors' samples.

This clone was seen a single time. V is TRBV5-1 and J is TRBJ2-6; 9 nucleotides match TRBD1. The CDR3 extends over 18 amino acids. V shed 4 bases, J shed 0 bases, and the junction held 8 bases outside the gene matches. Germline lookup yields CDR1 SGHRS and CDR2 YFSETQ. This CDR3 is CASSRLGTGISGANVLTF. The CDR3 DNA is TGCGCCAGCAGCCGCTTAGGGACAGGGATCTCTGGGGCCAACGTCCTGACTTTC.

This clone was observed a handful of times. The chain combines TRBV2 with TRBJ1-1, with D possibly TRBD1 on 6 matching bases. The V gene lost 1 base and the J gene lost 2 bases, with 11 bases spanning the gap. CDR3 size: 15 residues. CDR1 SNHLY and CDR2 FYNNEI come from the germline V gene. The CDR3 region has the DNA TGTGCCAGCAGTGAAGGACAGGCCGACAACACTGAAGCTTTCTTT. Its translation: CASSEGQADNTEAFF.

This clone was found once. This rearrangement joins TRBV7-9 to TRBJ1-3, with TRBD1 as a possible D gene (6 bases). The CDR3 runs to 16 residues. CDR1 and CDR2 from the germline V gene are SEHNR and FQNEAQ (reference sequence). Trimming took 5 bases from V and 3 from J, leaving 17 bases between them. The chain's CDR3 is CASSPGAWGSGNTIYF. The CDR3 region has the DNA TGTGCCAGCAGCCCGGGGGCTTGGGGGAGTGGAAACACCATATATTTT.

CDR3 in amino acids: CSAQSGRVLTDTQYF. The CDR3 DNA reads as TGCAGCGCCCAGAGCGGGAGAGTTCTCACAGATACGCAGTATTTT. The genes are TRBV29-1 and TRBJ2-3; TRBD2 matches 8 bases. Per germline, CDR1 SQVTM and CDR2 ANQGSEA. This CDR3 contains 15 residues. The J segment lost 2 bases and the V segment lost 7 bases, leaving 11 bases of the junction unmatched.

This chain joins TRBV7-7 and TRBJ2-2; D is perhaps TRBD2 (6 bases). Trimming cost V 5 bases and J 5 bases, with 18 bases left between them. Germline assignment: CDR1 SSHAT and CDR2 FNYEAQ (reference sequence). There are 16 residues in the CDR3. In nucleotides, the CDR3 is TGTGCCAGCAGCCCCGGAGGAGGGCGAGGGACCGGGGAGCTGTTTTTT. Protein product: CASSPGGGRGTGELFF.

V usage is TRBV4-1 and J usage is TRBJ2-7, with 8 bases fitting TRBD2. V shed 1 base and J 1 base; nucleotides not matched to a gene: 15. Germline CDR1 MGHRA, CDR2 YSYEKL. CDR3 length: 19 amino acids. The CDR3 spells CASSQGSGREREKSYEQYF. The CDR3 nucleotides are TGCGCCAGCAGCCAAGGGAGCGGCCGCGAGCGGGAGAAATCCTACGAGCAGTACTTC.